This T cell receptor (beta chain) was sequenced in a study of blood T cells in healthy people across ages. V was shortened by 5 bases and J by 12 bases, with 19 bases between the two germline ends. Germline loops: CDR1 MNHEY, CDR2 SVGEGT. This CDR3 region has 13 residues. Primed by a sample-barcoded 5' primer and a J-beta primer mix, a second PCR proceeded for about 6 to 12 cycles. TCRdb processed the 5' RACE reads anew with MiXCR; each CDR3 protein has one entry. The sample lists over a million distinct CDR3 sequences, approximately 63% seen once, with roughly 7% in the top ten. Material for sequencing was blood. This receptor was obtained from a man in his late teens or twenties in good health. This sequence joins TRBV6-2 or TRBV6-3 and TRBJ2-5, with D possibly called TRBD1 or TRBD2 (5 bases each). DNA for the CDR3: TGTGCCAGCAGTCCTTCTGGGACCCGAAGGAAGTACTTC. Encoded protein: CASSPSGTRRKYF.